These T cell receptor beta chains were read from a single sample in a study of shared clonotypes between healthy human individuals. Only in-frame clones appear in the TCRdb table, and some are missing; sequencing was by immunoSEQ multiplex PCR. The table has 2 million to 2.5 million clones, 80% to 95% seen once. The sequencing input was naive CD4+ T cells from PBMCs. These receptors came from a young man in good health. Some clones in this sample may be carry-over from other donors' samples. Each CDR3 is given with its conserved first and last residue. The order of the fields is J gene, clone size, D gene, CDR3 length, V gene, CDR3 DNA, CDR3 protein. D genes are given only for firm matches. Some rows mark clone size as missing; the rest say once, few, many or name a class of expanded clone.

TRBJ2-7	NA	NA	14	TRBV7-3	TGTGCCAGCAGCCTCACTGGGGGAGGCTACGAGCAGTACTTC	CASSLTGGGYEQYF
TRBJ1-3	NA	NA	15	TRBV5-1	TGCGCCAGCAGCTTGGGCTCAGCAGGGGTAAACACCATATATTTT	CASSLGSAGVNTIYF
TRBJ2-3	NA	TRBD2	18	TRBV7-9	TGTGCCAGCAGCCCCAGGACTAGCGGGGGTGCTAGCACAGATACGCAGTATTTT	CASSPRTSGGASTDTQYF
TRBJ1-1	once	NA	13	TRBV7-9	TGTGCCAGCAGCTTAGGGGGGGCTCTTGAAGCTTTCTTT	CASSLGGALEAFF
TRBJ1-4	few	NA	15	TRBV5-1	TGCGCCAGCAGCTTGGAGGGGAACGCAAATGAAAAACTGTTTTTT	CASSLEGNANEKLFF
TRBJ1-1	NA	TRBD1	13	TRBV7-9	TGTGCCAGCAGCTCCCAGGGGGTCACTGAAGCTTTCTTT	CASSSQGVTEAFF
TRBJ2-7	NA	TRBD1	14	TRBV28	TGTGCCAGCTGCCCAAGGGGACAGGGCTTTAAACCGTACTTC	CASCPRGQGFKPYF
TRBJ2-1	NA	TRBD1	13	TRBV12-5	TGTGCTAGTGTGAACAGGGGGGAAAATGAGCAGTTCTTC	CASVNRGENEQFF
TRBJ1-2	NA	NA	11	TRBV28	TGTGCCAGCAGTCAACTATATGGCTACACCTTC	CASSQLYGYTF
TRBJ1-1	NA	TRBD1	15	TRBV7-2	TGTGCCAGCAGCTCTAACAGGGGGGTACGCCGTGAAGCTTTCTTT	CASSSNRGVRREAFF
TRBJ1-2	once	NA	14	TRBV4-2	TGTGCCAGCAGCCAACCGGGGGGGAACTATGGCTACACCTTC	CASSQPGGNYGYTF
TRBJ2-5	NA	TRBD2	13	TRBV7-7	TGTGCCAGCAGACTCGACCGGGGGGGGACCCAGTACTTC	CASRLDRGGTQYF
TRBJ2-1	once	NA	14	TRBV11-2	TGTGCCAGCAGGCGGCCGGGACGAAACAATGAGCAGTTCTTC	CASRRPGRNNEQFF
TRBJ1-2	NA	NA	14	TRBV10-3	TGTGCCATCACCACGGACGGGACTAACTATGGCTACACCTTC	CAITTDGTNYGYTF
TRBJ1-5	NA	NA	13	TRBV5-4	TGTGCCAGCAGCCGGGACCGAACTTCGCCCCAGCATTTT	CASSRDRTSPQHF
TRBJ2-3	NA	TRBD2	13	TRBV27	TGTGCCAGCACTCAACGGGAGGTAGATACGCAGTATTTT	CASTQREVDTQYF